Below are 28 T cell receptor beta chains sequenced from a single sample in a study of identifying expanded T cells in peripheral blood. The method was immunoSEQ multiplex PCR; TCRdb's version includes in-frame clones alone and lacks a portion of them. Counted here are 70,000 to 95,000 clones, approximately 91% occurring once; the ten biggest clones make up about 3.9%. The sample comprised blood. These receptors came from a person aged 18 to 75 in good health.

The genes are TRBV6-4 and TRBJ2-1; 9 bases agree with TRBD2. The CDR3 length is 15 residues. Looked up from germline, CDR1 is MRHNA and CDR2 is SNTAGT. With V trimmed by 2 bases and J by 8 bases, 7 bases remained unmatched. The CDR3 protein is CASSDGGRASDEQFF. The CDR3 bases are TGTGCCAGCAGTGACGGCGGGAGGGCCAGCGATGAGCAGTTCTTC.

This chain links TRBV29-1 with TRBJ2-1, with D possibly being TRBD2 (5 bases). Germline CDR1 SQVTM, CDR2 ANQGSEA. The length of the CDR3 is 14 residues. The V gene lost 5 bases and the J gene lost 10 bases, with 21 bases spanning the gap. The CDR3 protein is CSVLLLGRQREQFF. The CDR3 nucleotides are TGCAGCGTTCTCCTTCTAGGGAGACAACGGGAGCAGTTCTTC.

V is TRBV5-1 and J is TRBJ2-5; 9 bases match TRBD1. The CDR3 loop spans 15 amino acids. Germline lookup yields CDR1 SGHRS and CDR2 YFSETQ. Losses at the gene ends were 4 bases for V and 5 bases for J; bases not matched to a gene: 9. CDR3 protein: CASSGGTGTEETQYF. CDR3 in DNA: TGCGCCAGCAGCGGCGGGACAGGGACGGAGGAGACCCAGTACTTC.

This clone has a single count. The chain combines TRBV14 with TRBJ2-1; 11 nucleotides agree with TRBD2. J gave up 4 bases and V 3 bases, and 5 bases lay outside the gene matches. In germline, CDR1 is SGHDN, CDR2 FVKESK. The CDR3 consists of 16 residues. For the CDR3, the DNA is TGTGCCAGCAGCCAGATAGGACTAGCGGGTTACAATGAGCAGTTCTTC. Translated, it gives CASSQIGLAGYNEQFF.

The rearrangement joins TRBV7-8 to TRBJ2-7, with 8 bases aligning to TRBD2. Germline CDR1 reads SGHVS; CDR2 reads FQNEAQ. This CDR3 contains 15 residues. V shed 5 bases, J shed 2 bases, and the junction held 8 bases outside the gene matches. The CDR3 sequence is CASSTTLAGPYEQYF. CDR3 coding DNA: TGTGCCAGCAGCACAACCCTAGCGGGCCCCTACGAGCAGTACTTC.

The chain carries TRBV11-2 and TRBJ2-7; the D gene could be TRBD1 or TRBD2 (5 bases each). The CDR3 covers 14 residues. Per germline, CDR1 SGHAT and CDR2 FQNNGV. Trimming removed 5 bases from V and 0 bases from J, with 11 bases in between. The chain's CDR3 is CASSRDDGSYEQYF. CDR3 bases: TGTGCCAGCAGCCGGGACGACGGCTCCTACGAGCAGTACTTC.

The chain recombines TRBV7-9 with TRBJ2-3; D unresolved. The CDR3 runs to 15 residues. Trimming removed 1 base at V and 4 bases at J, with 12 bases between. The germline CDR1 and CDR2 sequences are SEHNR and FQNEAQ (reference sequence). The CDR3 reads CASSLGTVRSDTQYF. The CDR3 DNA reads as TGTGCCAGCAGCTTAGGGACCGTCCGCTCAGATACGCAGTATTTT.

The rearrangement links TRBV19 to TRBJ2-2; D gene uncertain. The V end lost 6 bases, the J end lost 3 bases, and 2 bases lay between the germline ends. This CDR3 has 11 amino acids. Germline CDR1 reads LNHDA; CDR2 reads SQIVND (reference sequence). CDR3 loop: CASRDTGELFF. The CDR3, as DNA: TGTGCCAGTAGAGACACCGGGGAGCTGTTTTTT.

The chain couples TRBV19 to TRBJ1-5, with 8 bases lining up with TRBD1. The V gene's germline CDR1 is LNHDA and CDR2 SQIVND (reference sequence). This CDR3 has 15 residues. V was pared by 4 bases and J by 3 bases, with 5 bases of the junction left unmatched. Here the CDR3 reads CASSTGQGFNQPQHF. The CDR3 nucleotides read TGTGCCAGTAGTACCGGACAGGGCTTCAATCAGCCCCAGCATTTT.

The rearrangement joins TRBV7-8 to TRBJ1-6; D is undetermined. Trimming left V 5 bases short and J 10 bases short, with 15 bases between. CDR1 is SGHVS and CDR2 is FQNEAQ in the germline V gene. This CDR3 has 14 residues. CDR3 DNA sequence: TGTGCCAGCAGCCCCCTCAAATCGGGATCACCCCTCCACTTT. It is translated as CASSPLKSGSPLHF.

The chain carries TRBV5-4 and TRBJ2-7, with 7 bases lining up with TRBD1. Germline V gene lookup returns CDR1 SGHNT and CDR2 YYREEE (reference sequence). The CDR3 runs 12 residues. The V gene end was trimmed by 4 bases and the J gene end by 6 bases; junction bases not matched to a gene: 4. In DNA, the CDR3 is TGTGCCAGCAGCGGCACAGGGGTCGAGCAGTACTTC. It encodes CASSGTGVEQYF.

The V gene is TRBV7-6, the J gene TRBJ1-2; TRBD1 agrees at 9 bases. V was pared by 5 bases and J by 2 bases, with 3 bases of the junction left unmatched. The CDR3 covers 14 residues. CDR1 SGHVS and CDR2 FNYEAQ come from the germline V gene. The DNA for the CDR3 is TGTGCCAGCAGCAACAGGGGGCCGAACTATGGCTACACCTTC. Residues: CASSNRGPNYGYTF.

The chain joins TRBV5-8 to TRBJ1-4, with D perhaps matching TRBD1 (6 bases). The germline CDR1 and CDR2 sequences are SGHTS and YDEGEE. The CDR3 length is 17 residues. Trimming took off 4 bases at V and 7 bases at J, with 23 bases between the two ends. The CDR3 DNA follows: TGTGCCAGCAGCGTCGGGACAACCCTTTTAGGTAGTGAAAAACTGTTTTTT. This encodes CASSVGTTLLGSEKLFF.

V gene TRBV4-1 combines with J gene TRBJ2-1; the D gene is possibly TRBD1 (6 bases). The CDR3 spans 15 residues. V lost 6 bases and J 0 bases, leaving 12 bases between the germline ends. Per germline, CDR1 MGHRA and CDR2 YSYEKL. DNA of the CDR3: TGCGCCAGCAGGCCAGGGGTGAGCTCCTACAATGAGCAGTTCTTC. This sequence encodes CASRPGVSSYNEQFF.

V and J are TRBV11-1 and TRBJ2-7; TRBD1 or TRBD2 may be the D gene (5 bases each). Germline CDR1 and CDR2: SGHAT and FQDESV (reference sequence). This CDR3 region has 14 residues. The V end lost 5 bases, the J end lost 0 bases, and 11 bases lay between the germline ends. CDR3 sequence reads: CASSGRDGSYEQYF. DNA of the CDR3: TGTGCCAGCAGCGGCCGGGACGGCTCCTACGAGCAGTACTTC.

The V gene is TRBV2, the J gene TRBJ2-6; TRBD1 aligns across 10 bases. This CDR3 contains 16 residues. CDR1 and CDR2 (germline): SNHLY, FYNNEI. Unmatched junction bases numbered 5, after V lost 7 bases and J lost 2 bases. As DNA, the CDR3 is TGTGCCAGCACCCCCGGGACAGGGGCTGGGGCCAACGTCCTGACTTTC. Its protein product is CASTPGTGAGANVLTF.

The chain recombines TRBV5-4 with TRBJ2-2; D unclear. The length of the CDR3 is 16 residues. Germline V gene data show CDR1 as SGHNT and CDR2 as YYREEE (reference sequence). The V end was cut by 0 bases, the J end by 1 base, with 10 bases between. CDR3 in amino acids: CASSLGRRQNTGELFF. CDR3 coding DNA: TGTGCCAGCAGCTTGGGGCGGCGCCAGAACACCGGGGAGCTGTTTTTT.

V gene TRBV14 combines with J gene TRBJ2-7, with TRBD1 as a possible D gene (6 bases). From germline, CDR1 is SGHDN and CDR2 FVKESK. V shed 4 bases and J shed 6 bases, with 13 bases lying between them. CDR3 size: 13 residues. The CDR3 is CASSRTGSGEQYF. CDR3 coding DNA: TGTGCCAGCAGCCGTACAGGGTCCGGCGAGCAGTACTTC.

The rearrangement uses TRBV10-3 and TRBJ2-7, with 7 bases that match TRBD1. Germline CDR1 and CDR2: ENHRY and SYGVKD. Trimming took 11 bases from V and 2 from J; bases not matched to a gene: 9. The CDR3 extends over 13 amino acids. Here the CDR3 DNA reads TGTGCCTCAACTCCAGGGGGTACCTACGAGCAGTACTTC. Protein sequence: CASTPGGTYEQYF.

This chain joins TRBV5-1 and TRBJ2-7; TRBD1 is a possible D gene (6 bases). The germline CDR1 and CDR2 sequences are SGHRS and YFSETQ. V was clipped by 4 bases and J by 6 bases, with 11 bases between them. The length of the CDR3 is 12 residues. CDR3 sequence: CASSVDRSEQYF. The CDR3 DNA follows: TGCGCCAGCAGCGTTGACAGGAGCGAGCAGTACTTC.

The rearrangement joins TRBV4-3 to TRBJ2-2, with TRBD2 matching over 8 bases. J lost 6 bases, V lost 5 bases, and 11 bases had no gene match. Germline V CDR1 and CDR2: LGHNA, YSLEER. The CDR3 is made up of 16 amino acids. The CDR3 nucleotides are TGCGCCAGCAGCGGGGGTAGCGGGACCGCCGCCGGGGAGCTGTTTTTT. The encoded protein is CASSGGSGTAAGELFF.

The chain has TRBV7-7 and TRBJ1-1, with D uncertain. The ends were cut back, 5 bases at V and 5 bases at J, with 12 bases in the middle. This CDR3 has 13 amino acids. CDR1 is SSHAT, CDR2 FNYEAQ, per germline (reference sequence). The CDR3 DNA is TGTGCCAGCAGCCTATCCCCGGGAACTGAAGCTTTCTTT. Translating gives CASSLSPGTEAFF.

This clone was counted a single time. The rearrangement joins TRBV5-6 to TRBJ1-5; D not resolved. V gave up 0 bases and J gave up 0 bases, with 7 bases separating them. The CDR3 has 15 residues. Germline loops: CDR1 SGHDT, CDR2 YYEEEE. The CDR3 loop is CASSLGFGSNQPQHF. For the CDR3, the DNA is TGTGCCAGCAGCTTGGGTTTTGGTAGCAATCAGCCCCAGCATTTT.

V and J are TRBV6-5 and TRBJ2-7, with D possibly TRBD2 on 6 matching bases. Deletions cut 8 bases from V and 6 bases from J, with 11 bases between. The CDR3 is made up of 11 amino acids. Looked up from germline, CDR1 is MNHEY and CDR2 is SVGAGI. In DNA form, the CDR3 reads TGTGCCAGCCGGCGGGGTGGCGAGCAGTACTTC. Its translation: CASRRGGEQYF.

This clone appeared a few times. This rearrangement joins TRBV30 to TRBJ1-2, with no clear D. The CDR3 is 11 residues long. Germline lookup yields CDR1 GTSNPN and CDR2 SVGIG (reference sequence). The V end was cut by 1 base, the J end by 10 bases, with 10 bases between. The CDR3 protein is CAWSASRAYTF. DNA of the CDR3: TGTGCCTGGAGTGCCTCAAGGGCCTACACCTTC.

The chain uses TRBV11-2 and TRBJ1-4, with D possibly being TRBD1 (6 bases). The V gene's germline CDR1 is SGHAT and CDR2 FQNNGV. V was shortened by 4 bases and J by 0 bases, with 12 bases between the two germline ends. The CDR3 runs 16 residues. The CDR3: CASSSNRVATNEKLFF. The DNA of the CDR3 is TGTGCCAGCAGCTCCAACAGGGTTGCAACTAATGAAAAACTGTTTTTT. Together with reference TRBV11-2 and TRBJ1-4, the CDR3 gives the full variable domain: EAGVAQSPRYKIIEKRQSVAFWCNPISGHATLYWYQQILGQGPKLLIQFQNNGVVDDSQLPKDRFSAERLKGVDSTLKIQPAKLEDSAVYLCASSSNRVATNEKLFFGSGTQLSVL.

This rearrangement joins TRBV5-6 to TRBJ2-2; 13 nucleotides match TRBD2. CDR1 and CDR2 from the germline V gene are SGHDT and YYEEEE. This CDR3 comprises 16 residues. V trimming: 1 base; J trimming: 5 bases; junction bases outside the gene matches: 2. CDR3 sequence reads: CASSLRLAGGTGELFF. DNA of the CDR3: TGTGCCAGCAGCTTGAGACTAGCGGGAGGAACCGGGGAGCTGTTTTTT.

The chain carries TRBV28 and TRBJ2-7, with a weak D call TRBD2 (6 bases). V lost 3 bases to trimming and J lost 1 base, with 10 bases between them. Germline V gene data show CDR1 as MDHEN and CDR2 as SYDVKM. The CDR3 runs 14 residues. CDR3 bases: TGTGCCAGCAGTTTCCAGGGAGGTTCCTACGAGCAGTACTTC. It codes for CASSFQGGSYEQYF.